This T cell receptor beta chain was captured in a study of blood T cell repertoires in COVID-19. Study details: Whether acute or convalescent, the COVID-19 samples came from the United States, Italy and Spain. Sample material is recorded as cDNA or gDNA derived from T cells, B-cell-depleted T cells, or PBMCs.

Original processing methods: Reference gene primer amplification gave estimated nucleated cell counts. Sequencing used immunoSEQ multiplex PCR; TCRdb keeps in-frame clones, though not all of them. V, J and clone size derive from that table, while D and trimming were established from the DNA sequence. The sample includes about 50,000 clones, around 85% of them seen just once. This clone occurred once. Per germline, CDR1 SGHRS and CDR2 YFSETQ. The length of the CDR3 is 13 residues. V dropped 4 bases and J dropped 5; count of bases not matched to a gene: 3. The receptor comes from a man between 60 and 70 years old with acute or convalescent COVID-19. The gene calls are TRBV5-1 and TRBJ1-5, with 7 nucleotides matching TRBD1. Material: peripheral blood. Here the CDR3 reads CASSPQGDQPQHF. The CDR3 DNA reads as TGCGCCAGCAGCCCCCAGGGGGATCAGCCCCAGCATTTT.